This T cell receptor beta chain came from a study of T cell responses to AZD1222 COVID-19 vaccine. The CDR3 length is 13 residues. Looked up from germline, CDR1 is SEHNR and CDR2 is FQNEAQ (reference sequence). J was trimmed by 6 bases and V by 0 bases; bases with no gene match: 1. Produced via immunoSEQ multiplex PCR; TCRdb's table is partial and in-frame only. In the table there are more than 70,000 clones, over 75% of which are singletons. Concerning this clone itself: Its antigen is currently unknown.

Study-level findings and limits: Donors were largely white British and mainly female; clonal diversity was possibly underestimated. Two AZD1222 administrations were followed by greater Spike-specific TCR breadth and depth. Only after the peak T cell response were repertoires sampled.

The sample consisted of peripheral blood, taken on day 0 of AZD1222 vaccination. The TCR sequence derives from an adult in good health. The V call is TRBV7-9, the J call TRBJ1-1; 7 bases map to TRBD1. The CDR3 nucleotides read TGTGCCAGCAGCTTAGCCGACAGGGCTGAAGCTTTCTTT. Amino acid sequence: CASSLADRAEAFF.